This T cell receptor beta chain is drawn from a study of T cells in localized non-small cell lung cancer. Points from the study as a whole: Adjacent lung had a median around 60 of the 100 largest tumor clones. Uninvolved adjacent lung had more T cell clonality than any other tissue, topping tumor.

About this clone itself: The antigen remains unidentified.

Germline lookup yields CDR1 SGHRS and CDR2 YFSETQ. The CDR3 is 19 amino acids. Trimming removed 1 base from V and 0 bases from J, with 20 bases in between. TCRdb keeps only in-frame clones here, not all; method: immunoSEQ multiplex PCR. The sample lists fewer than 50,000 clones; roughly 89% were seen once. The V gene is TRBV5-1, the J gene TRBJ1-3, with D possibly TRBD1 on 5 matching bases. The sequencing used peripheral blood mononuclear cells, collected before any cancer treatment. This sequence was found in a male donor at least 60 years old with stage II lung adenocarcinoma. CDR3 DNA: TGCGCCAGCAGCTTGCCACCCCGGGAGGGGAGCCCCTCTGGAAACACCATATATTTT. It translates to CASSLPPREGSPSGNTIYF. The variable domain in full, completed from reference TRBV5-1 and TRBJ1-3, reads KAGVTQTPRYLIKTRGQQVTLSCSPISGHRSVSWYQQTPGQGLQFLFEYFSETQRNKGNFPGRFSGRQFSNSRSEMNVSTLELGDSALYLCASSLPPREGSPSGNTIYFGEGSWLTVV.